This passage covers 20 T cell receptor beta chains from one sample sequenced in a study of blood T cell repertoires in COVID-19. Here immunoSEQ multiplex PCR was the method, and the copy in TCRdb shows in-frame clones only, minus some. This table has 150,000 to 170,000 clones, about 89% appearing once. Sequencing was carried out using peripheral blood. Receptor source: a man between 50 and 59 years old with acute or convalescent COVID-19.

The gene calls are TRBV18 and TRBJ1-5; possible D gene TRBD1, 5 bases. V dropped 2 bases and J dropped 3 bases, with 14 bases sitting between them. CDR1 is KGHSH, CDR2 LQKENI, per germline. CDR3 length equals 16 residues. CDR3 sequence: CASSPVGQGNNQPQHF. The DNA of the CDR3 is TGTGCCAGCTCACCAGTGGGCCAGGGCAACAATCAGCCCCAGCATTTT. Together with reference TRBV18 and TRBJ1-5, the CDR3 gives the full variable domain: NAGVMQNPRHLVRRRGQEARLRCSPMKGHSHVYWYRQLPEEGLKFMVYLQKENIIDESGMPKERFSAEFPKEGPSILRIQQVVRGDSAAYFCASSPVGQGNNQPQHFGDGTRLSIL.

This rearrangement joins TRBV6-5 to TRBJ1-2, with a weak D call TRBD1 (6 bases). There are 13 residues in the CDR3. The germline V and J ends were trimmed by 10 bases and 6 bases, with 18 bases remaining between them. CDR1 is MNHEY, CDR2 SVGAGI, per germline. The CDR3 DNA reads TGTGCCATCCAAGAGGGGGGGCCCAATGGCTACACCTTC. It is translated as CAIQEGGPNGYTF.

The chain is built from TRBV11-2 and TRBJ2-7; no firm D call. Per the germline V gene, CDR1 is SGHAT and CDR2 is FQNNGV. This CDR3 is built from 11 residues. V was cut by 3 bases and J by 6 bases, with 6 bases left in between. DNA of the CDR3: TGTGCCAGCAGCTTCTTCGGCGAGCAGTACTTC. Protein sequence: CASSFFGEQYF.

This rearrangement joins TRBV3-1 (or the pseudogene TRBV3-2) to TRBJ2-7; tentative D call: TRBD1 (6 bases). The CDR3 contains 13 residues. Germline V gene data show CDR1 as LGHDT and CDR2 as YNNKEL (reference sequence). Trimming left V 4 bases short and J 3 bases short, with 10 bases between. Here the CDR3 DNA reads TGTGCCAGCAGCCCAGGGGTAGTCTACGAGCAGTACTTC. Translated: CASSPGVVYEQYF.

This chain connects TRBV13 to TRBJ1-4; no clear D. V shed 6 bases and J shed 3 bases, with 8 bases lying between them. This CDR3 is built from 13 residues. Germline V lookup: CDR1 PRHDT, CDR2 FYEKMQ (reference sequence). The CDR3 protein is CASSNNANEKLFF. The CDR3 bases are TGTGCCAGCAGTAATAATGCTAATGAAAAACTGTTTTTT. Using reference TRBV13 and TRBJ1-4 for the parts outside the CDR3, the full variable domain is AAGVIQSPRHLIKEKRETATLKCYPIPRHDTVYWYQQGPGQDPQFLISFYEKMQSDKGSIPDRFSAQQFSDYHSELNMSSLELGDSALYFCASSNNANEKLFFGSGTQLSVL.

The chain is built from TRBV4-2 and TRBJ1-1; weak D call: TRBD1 (5 bases). The germline V and J ends were trimmed by 0 bases and 5 bases, with 13 bases remaining between them. This CDR3 region has 15 residues. CDR1 and CDR2 from the germline V gene are LGHNA and YNFKEQ. The CDR3, as DNA: TGTGCCAGCAGCCAAGATCGGCTTGGGGCTACTGAAGCTTTCTTT. Translated: CASSQDRLGATEAFF.

The gene calls are TRBV19 and TRBJ1-5; no clear D. Germline lookup yields CDR1 LNHDA and CDR2 SQIVND (reference sequence). V was pared by 3 bases and J by 3 bases, with 9 bases between. The CDR3 is made up of 14 amino acids. The CDR3 spells CASSIQRDNQPQHF. The CDR3 nucleotides are TGTGCCAGTAGTATCCAACGGGACAATCAGCCCCAGCATTTT.

J is TRBJ2-7 and V is TRBV6-5; 13 bases map to TRBD2. The germline V gene has CDR1 MNHEY and CDR2 SVGAGI. The CDR3 consists of 15 residues. Germline trimming cut 6 bases from V and 3 bases from J; bases unmatched to any gene: 5. The CDR3 bases are TGTGCCAGCAGCCGCGGGACTAGCGGGAACTACGAGCAGTACTTC. Protein: CASSRGTSGNYEQYF.

The chain carries TRBV3-1 (or the pseudogene TRBV3-2) and TRBJ1-5; D possibly corresponds to TRBD1 (6 bases). Germline V CDR1 and CDR2: LGHDT, YNNKEL (reference sequence). V shed 4 bases and J shed 1 base, with 8 bases lying between them. CDR3 size: 14 residues. CDR3 protein: CASSLDSSNQPQHF. The CDR3 DNA is TGTGCCAGCAGCCTGGACAGCAGCAATCAGCCCCAGCATTTT.

V usage is TRBV21-1 and J usage is TRBJ1-1; no DNA check was done on the table's D call, TRBD1. TRBV21-1 is deemed a pseudogene. This CDR3 is built from 16 residues. In DNA, the CDR3 is TGTGCCAGCAGCACGTGGGGACAGGGGGATCCTCCTGAAGCTTTCTTT. Translation gives CASSTWGQGDPPEAFF.

This clone has only a few counts. The chain uses TRBV5-1 and TRBJ1-6, with D uncertain. The CDR3 runs 14 residues. The V and J ends lost 0 bases and 11 bases respectively, with 12 bases between them. The germline V gene has CDR1 SGHRS and CDR2 YFSETQ. The CDR3 here is CASSLDSRKPPLHF. The CDR3 DNA follows: TGCGCCAGCAGCTTGGATTCGAGGAAGCCACCCCTCCACTTT.

This clone was detected once. This rearrangement joins TRBV29-1 to TRBJ1-1, with D possibly being TRBD1 (5 bases). Per germline, CDR1 SQVTM and CDR2 ANQGSEA. The CDR3 has 12 residues. The V end was cut by 7 bases, the J end by 9 bases, with 18 bases between. CDR3 coding DNA: TGCAGCGCCTACCCGGGGGTCGGTAAAGCTTTCTTT. This gives the protein CSAYPGVGKAFF.

CDR3 sequence: CASKRAGGQQETQYF. The CDR3 nucleotides read TGTGCCAGCAAAAGAGCGGGAGGGCAACAAGAGACCCAGTACTTC. The genes are TRBV6-5 and TRBJ2-5; 10 bases align to TRBD2. Looked up from germline, CDR1 is MNHEY and CDR2 is SVGAGI. After removal of 7 bases from V and 2 bases from J, the junction contained 7 bases not matched to a gene. The CDR3 loop spans 15 amino acids.

The chain carries TRBV2 and TRBJ1-2; 8 positions match TRBD1. The junction had 12 bases not matched to a gene; V was cut back by 5 bases and J by 4 bases. Germline V lookup: CDR1 SNHLY, CDR2 FYNNEI. The CDR3 sequence is 16 residues long. Written as DNA, the CDR3 is TGTGCCAGCAGTAGAATACCGGGACAGGATAGCTATGGCTACACCTTC. Amino acids: CASSRIPGQDSYGYTF.

V and J are TRBV7-8 and TRBJ2-7; 7 bases align to TRBD1. Germline assignment: CDR1 SGHVS and CDR2 FQNEAQ. Unmatched junction bases numbered 4, after V lost 0 bases and J lost 8 bases. The CDR3 is 13 residues long. This chain's CDR3 is CASSLAGQLKQYV. In DNA, the CDR3 is TGTGCCAGCAGCTTAGCGGGACAGCTCAAGCAGTACGTC.

This chain connects TRBV12-3 or TRBV12-4 to TRBJ1-1; TRBD1 aligns across 7 bases. The CDR3 is 13 amino acids. V was pared by 7 bases and J by 1 base, with 3 bases of the junction left unmatched. CDR3 DNA sequence: TGTGCCAGCACCAGACAGGGGAACACTGAAGCTTTCTTT. Encoded protein: CASTRQGNTEAFF.

The gene calls are TRBV6-5 and TRBJ1-2; D is unresolved. The CDR3 contains 11 residues. Germline V gene sequence: CDR1 MNHEY, CDR2 SVGAGI. V was pared by 8 bases and J by 6 bases, with 10 bases between. The DNA for the CDR3 is TGTGCCAGCGCCCAGGAGGATGGCTACACCTTC. This gives the protein CASAQEDGYTF.

This sequence joins TRBV2 and TRBJ1-4; D is unresolved. The CDR3 is 11 residues long. Germline V CDR1 and CDR2: SNHLY, FYNNEI. V lost 11 bases and J 8 bases, leaving 12 bases between the germline ends. This chain's CDR3 is CAAAGNEKLFF. DNA of the CDR3: TGTGCCGCCGCGGGGAACGAAAAACTGTTTTTT. Full variable domain (missing parts from reference TRBV2 and TRBJ1-4): EPEVTQTPSHQVTQMGQEVILRCVPISNHLYFYWYRQILGQKVEFLVSFYNNEISEKSEIFDDQFSVERPDGSNFTLKIRSTKLEDSAMYFCAAAGNEKLFFGSGTQLSVL.

V and J are TRBV6-5 and TRBJ1-6; 9 bases agree with TRBD1. The germline CDR1 and CDR2 sequences are MNHEY and SVGAGI. V dropped 6 bases and J dropped 6; count of bases not matched to a gene: 6. This CDR3 contains 15 residues. CDR3 sequence reads: CASRSRDRVNSPLHF. CDR3 bases: TGTGCCAGCAGATCCCGGGACAGGGTTAATTCACCCCTCCACTTT.

This chain uses TRBV24-1 with TRBJ2-3; 9 bases match TRBD1. Germline-derived CDR1 and CDR2 are KGHDR and SFDVKD. Trimming removed 2 bases from V and 4 bases from J; junction bases left unmatched: 6. The CDR3 consists of 16 residues. CDR3 nucleotide sequence: TGTGCCACCAGTGATTCGGGGACAGGGCTCCCAGATACGCAGTATTTT. Protein: CATSDSGTGLPDTQYF.